This T cell receptor beta chain emerged from a study of blood T cell repertoires in COVID-19. Overall study: Sites across the United States, Italy and Spain contributed samples from acute and convalescent COVID-19. T cells, B-cell-depleted T cells, or PBMCs supplied cDNA or gDNA.

On this clone: One end of the junction does not line up with germline, which may come from a read error.

In germline, CDR1 is MNHEY, CDR2 SMNVEV (reference sequence). CDR3 length: 12 residues. Source study methods: Scientists estimated how many nucleated cells there were by amplifying reference gene primers. The data were produced by immunoSEQ multiplex PCR, yet TCRdb's version contains in-frame clones alone and is incomplete. V and J calls and clone size are copied from that table; D and trimming were computed from the DNA. The sample has hundreds of thousands of clones, about 80% seen once. This sequence joins TRBV27 and TRBJ2-7, with no clear D. The TCR originated in a woman between 40 and 55 years old with active or convalescent COVID-19. Specimen: peripheral blood. The chain's CDR3 is CATLSNSHEQYF. The CDR3 DNA is TGTGCCACACTTTCTAACTCCCACGAGCAGTACTTC.